The next 18 T cell receptor beta chains were all read from a single sample in a study of T cells in Graves' hyperthyroidism and ophthalmopathy (dated by TCRdb to about 2019). The receptor library was made with multiplex PCR. Sequencing instrument: Illumina HiSeq 2000. The TCR beta CDR3 regions were amplified from RNA transcripts. The TCR CDR3 was subjected to a first round of RT-PCR using the HTBI primer set and the Qiagen OneStep RT-PCR kit. TCRdb itself trimmed the public reads at Q25 with fastp, ran MiXCR and retained productive beta chains. Duplicate CDR3 protein sequences are folded into a single record with the most common DNA and genes. Counted in this sample were 460,000 or so distinct CDR3 sequences; 13% to 15% of them appeared once. Of the sample, roughly 17% is held by the ten largest clones. Sequencing was done on a sample of blood. The receptors were sampled from a young woman with Graves' hyperthyroidism.

Concerning this clonotype itself: Germline is not matched at one junction end, which may reflect a read error. The chain joins TRBV18 to TRBJ2-1, with 13 positions matching TRBD2. The CDR3 is made up of 16 amino acids. Per germline, CDR1 KGHSH and CDR2 LQKENI. The CDR3 reads CASSPLAGGDYNEQFF. The CDR3 DNA reads TGTGCCAGCTCTCCACTAGCGGGAGGGGACTACAATGAGCAGTTCTTC.

This clonotype was counted many times. The chain uses TRBV20-1 and TRBJ2-6; the D is unclear. The CDR3 runs to 15 residues. V was clipped by 4 bases and J by 2 bases, with 12 bases between them. CDR1 is DFQATT, CDR2 SNEGSKA, per germline (reference sequence). The CDR3 sequence is CSATGNGTGANVLTF. CDR3 DNA: TGCAGTGCTACCGGAAATGGTACTGGGGCCAACGTCCTGACTTTC.

This clonotype was counted many times. J is TRBJ2-7 and V is TRBV6-6; 11 bases agree with TRBD1. Germline V gene data show CDR1 as MNHNY and CDR2 as SVGAGI (reference sequence). The length of the CDR3 is 16 residues. V shed 0 bases and J 5 bases; nucleotides not matched to a gene: 6. The CDR3 DNA sequence: TGTGCCAGCAGTTACTCAATCGGACAGGGGGCAAACGAGCAGTACGTC. As protein: CASSYSIGQGANEQYV.

This rearrangement joins TRBV20-1 to TRBJ2-1; 9 nucleotides line up with TRBD2. The CDR3 loop spans 14 amino acids. The trim removed 6 bases at V and 5 bases at J, leaving 8 bases unmatched. Germline V gene sequence: CDR1 DFQATT, CDR2 SNEGSKA (reference sequence). The CDR3 here is CSAPRSGSNNEQFF. Written as DNA, the CDR3 is TGCAGTGCCCCACGTAGCGGGAGTAACAATGAGCAGTTCTTC.

This clonotype was recorded many times. The chain combines TRBV13 with TRBJ2-7; the match to TRBD2 covers 15 bases. CDR3 length: 14 residues. V dropped 5 bases and J dropped 6; count of bases not matched to a gene: 2. Germline V gene lookup returns CDR1 PRHDT and CDR2 FYEKMQ (reference sequence). CDR3 residues: CASSVGLAGGEQYF. In DNA, the CDR3 is TGTGCCAGCAGCGTGGGACTAGCGGGAGGCGAGCAGTACTTC.

This clonotype was recorded at least ten times. One end of the junction fails to match germline, which may point to a read error. The CDR3 coding sequence is TGTACCAGCAGCCCTCAGGGGGCTCTTGGCAATCAGCCCCAGCATTTT. This translates into CTSSPQGALGNQPQHF. The V gene is TRBV12-3 or TRBV12-4, the J gene TRBJ1-5; 8 bases fit TRBD1. The CDR3 is made up of 16 amino acids.

This clonotype was counted many times. CDR3 in DNA: TGTGCCAGCAGCACCTCTAGAGACAATGAGCAGTTCTTC. This sequence encodes CASSTSRDNEQFF. The rearrangement links TRBV7-8 to TRBJ2-1; D ambiguous. The CDR3 is 13 amino acids. Germline-derived CDR1 and CDR2 are SGHVS and FQNEAQ. V was trimmed by 5 bases and J by 5 bases, leaving 10 bases between them.

The table lists this clonotype with many counts. This chain's CDR3 is CASSPGTGAFGEQYF. In DNA, the CDR3 is TGTGCCAGCAGCCCAGGGACGGGAGCCTTCGGCGAGCAGTACTTC. J is TRBJ2-7 and V is TRBV7-8; TRBD2 might be the D (6 bases). Germline CDR1 reads SGHVS; CDR2 reads FQNEAQ. The CDR3 is made up of 15 amino acids. With 5 bases removed from V and 6 bases from J, the gap between germline ends came to 20 bases.

This clonotype showed up many times. The chain links TRBV6-5 to TRBJ2-7; no definite D call. CDR3 length: 15 amino acids. V gave up 0 bases and J gave up 1 base, with 10 bases separating them. Germline CDR1 reads MNHEY; CDR2 reads SVGAGI. The CDR3 reads CASSYSGLPSYEQYF. As DNA, the CDR3 is TGTGCCAGCAGTTACTCCGGGCTTCCTTCCTACGAGCAGTACTTC.

This clonotype came up many times. The chain couples TRBV5-1 to TRBJ2-7; tentatively, D is TRBD1 or TRBD2 (5 bases each). Germline values: CDR1 SGHRS, CDR2 YFSETQ. The V end was cut by 7 bases, the J end by 6 bases, with 14 bases between. This CDR3 region has 12 residues. The CDR3 nucleotides read TGCGCCAGCTCGACCGGGACGAGCGAGCAGTACTTC. Protein sequence: CASSTGTSEQYF.

This clonotype was counted ten times or more. The rearrangement uses TRBV10-3 and TRBJ1-1, with D possibly TRBD1 on 5 matching bases. Trimming left V 4 bases short and J 7 bases short, with 13 bases between. In germline, CDR1 is ENHRY, CDR2 SYGVKD. The CDR3 is made up of 13 amino acids. This CDR3 is CAISVSGGDEAFF. The CDR3 nucleotides read TGTGCCATCAGTGTGAGTGGAGGGGATGAAGCTTTCTTT.

The V call is TRBV29-1, the J call TRBJ2-2, with D possibly TRBD2 on 5 matching bases. Germline V gives CDR1 SQVTM, CDR2 ANQGSEA. This CDR3 is built from 14 residues. The V gene lost 3 bases and the J gene lost 4 bases, with 12 bases spanning the gap. Here the CDR3 DNA reads TGCAGCGTTGACCCGGAGAGCGGCACCGGGGAGCTGTTTTTT. Protein sequence: CSVDPESGTGELFF.

In the case of this clonotype: With a much larger clone just one base away, this may be a read error. V is TRBV27 and J is TRBJ1-2, with D perhaps TRBD1 (5 bases). This CDR3 has 15 residues. The germline CDR1 and CDR2 sequences are MNHEY and SMNVEV (reference sequence). The V and J ends lost 5 bases and 0 bases respectively, with 13 bases between them. CDR3 region: CASSDSGKANYGYTF. The CDR3 bases are TGTGCCAGCAGTGATTCAGGGAAAGCTAACTATGGCTACACCTTC.

This clonotype showed up many times. The chain recombines TRBV19 with TRBJ2-3; 9 positions agree with TRBD1. This CDR3 comprises 16 residues. Germline lookup yields CDR1 LNHDA and CDR2 SQIVND (reference sequence). V shed 1 base, J shed 1 base, and the junction held 3 bases outside the gene matches. The CDR3 reads CASSIGGQGRTDTQYF. The CDR3 DNA reads as TGTGCCAGTAGTATAGGAGGACAGGGGCGCACAGATACGCAGTATTTT.

The chain links TRBV29-1 to TRBJ1-1; a possible D gene is TRBD1 (5 bases). CDR3 size: 18 residues. The V and J ends lost 4 bases and 0 bases respectively, with 24 bases between them. Per germline, CDR1 SQVTM and CDR2 ANQGSEA. The CDR3 DNA sequence: TGCAGCGTTGGTGACAAGGGGATACTCCTCACCATGAACACTGAAGCTTTCTTT. It is translated as CSVGDKGILLTMNTEAFF.

The DNA for the CDR3 is TGTGCCATCAGTGAGGGGGGTGGTAATTTCTACTTC. Encoded protein: CAISEGGGNFYF. The V call is TRBV10-3, the J call TRBJ2-5; either TRBD1 or TRBD2 may fit D (5 bases each). Germline V lookup: CDR1 ENHRY, CDR2 SYGVKD. The CDR3 is 12 residues long. Between the trimmed V and J ends, which lost 2 bases and 14 bases, there was a span of 15 bases.

This clonotype was counted many times. DNA for the CDR3: TGTGCCAGCAGCCAGATGGGACAGGGGATCTACGAGCAGTACTTC. It codes for CASSQMGQGIYEQYF. The chain combines TRBV3-1 with TRBJ2-7; 10 bases align to TRBD1. CDR1 and CDR2 (germline): LGHDT, YNNKEL (reference sequence). V shed 3 bases and J 3 bases; nucleotides not matched to a gene: 5. CDR3 length equals 15 residues.

Ten or more counts support this clonotype. The genes are TRBV12-3 or TRBV12-4 and TRBJ2-1; D is perhaps TRBD2 (6 bases). Trimming removed 5 bases from V and 9 bases from J, with 14 bases in between. The CDR3 is made up of 13 amino acids. CDR3 region: CASSPEGGGEQFF. The CDR3 coding sequence is TGTGCCAGCAGTCCGGAGGGCGGTGGTGAGCAGTTCTTC.